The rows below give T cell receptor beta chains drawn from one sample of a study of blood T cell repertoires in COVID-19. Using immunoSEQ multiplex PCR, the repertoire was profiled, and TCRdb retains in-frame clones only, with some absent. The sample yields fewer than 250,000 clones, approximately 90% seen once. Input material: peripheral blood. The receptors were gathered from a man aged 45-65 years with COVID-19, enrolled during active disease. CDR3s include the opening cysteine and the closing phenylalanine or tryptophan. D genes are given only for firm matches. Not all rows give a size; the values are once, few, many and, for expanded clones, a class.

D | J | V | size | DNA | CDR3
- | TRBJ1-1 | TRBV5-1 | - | TGCGCCAGCAGCTTCAACGGTCAGGCTGAAGCTTTCTTT | CASSFNGQAEAFF
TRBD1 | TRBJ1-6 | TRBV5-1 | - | TGCGCCAGCACCGGAGGACAGGTAGCCACTTCACCCCTCCACTTT | CASTGGQVATSPLHF
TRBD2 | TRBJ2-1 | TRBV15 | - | TGTGCCACCAGCAGAGATGTGCGGGAGGGGATTGAGCAGTTCTTC | CATSRDVREGIEQFF
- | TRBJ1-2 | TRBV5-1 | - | TGCGCCAGCAGCTCTGGGTCCCTCGGGGACTATGGCTACACCTTC | CASSSGSLGDYGYTF
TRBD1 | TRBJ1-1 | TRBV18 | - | TGTGCCAGCTCACAGGCCGGGACAGGGTCCACTGAAGCTTTCTTT | CASSQAGTGSTEAFF
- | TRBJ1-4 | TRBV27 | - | TGTGCCAGCAGCAGGTCCCCTTCAACTAATGAAAAACTGTTTTTT | CASSRSPSTNEKLFF
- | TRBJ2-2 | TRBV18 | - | TGTGCCAGCTCACCAGATGAGGCCAGGGTACAGACCGGGGAGCTGTTTTTT | CASSPDEARVQTGELFF
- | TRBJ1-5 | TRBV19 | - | TGTGCCAGTAGTACCCCGGGGTCCAATCAGCCCCAGCATTTT | CASSTPGSNQPQHF
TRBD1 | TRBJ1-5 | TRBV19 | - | TGTGCCAGTAGTGCCGGGACAGGGGGGCGGAATCAGCCCCAGCATTTT | CASSAGTGGRNQPQHF
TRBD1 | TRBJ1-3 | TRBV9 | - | TGTGCCAGCAGCGCACAGGGGACCTCCTCTGGAAACACCATATATTTT | CASSAQGTSSGNTIYF
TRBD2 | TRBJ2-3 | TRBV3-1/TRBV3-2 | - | TGTGCCAGCAGCCAAGTGTCCGGGGCGGGAGGGCCCTCAGATACGCAGTATTTT | CASSQVSGAGGPSDTQYF
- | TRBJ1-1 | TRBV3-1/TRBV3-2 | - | TGTGCCAGCAGCCAGGGAGGGGGGAACACTGAAGCTTTCTTT | CASSQGGGNTEAFF
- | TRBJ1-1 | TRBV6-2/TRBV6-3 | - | TGTGCCAGCAGTGACTGGGCGAACACTGAAGCTTTCTTT | CASSDWANTEAFF
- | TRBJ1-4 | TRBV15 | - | TGTGCCACCAGCAGAGATATGGCAGGGATGAATGAAAAACTGTTTTTT | CATSRDMAGMNEKLFF
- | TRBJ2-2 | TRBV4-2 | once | TGTGCCAGCAGCCAAGTAGCGGTATACACCGGGGAGCTGTTTTTT | CASSQVAVYTGELFF
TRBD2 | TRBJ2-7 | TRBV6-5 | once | TGTGCCAGCAGTTACCGTCTAGCGGGCGAGCAGTACTTC | CASSYRLAGEQYF
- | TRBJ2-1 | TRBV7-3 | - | TGTGCCAGCAGGCCAACAGCGGAGGGTGAGCAGTTCTTC | CASRPTAEGEQFF
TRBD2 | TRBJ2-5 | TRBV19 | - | TGTGCCAGTACCGGGACTAGCGGGGGGGCAGGAGAGACCCAGTACTTC | CASTGTSGGAGETQYF
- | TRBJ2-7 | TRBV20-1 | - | TGCAGTGCTAGTGATATACAGGTCCTTGTGGAGGAGCAGTACTTC | CSASDIQVLVEEQYF
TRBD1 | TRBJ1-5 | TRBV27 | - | TGTGCCAGCAGCGGGACAGGTCGCAATCAGCCCCAGCATTTT | CASSGTGRNQPQHF
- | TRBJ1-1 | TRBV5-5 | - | TGTGCCAGCAGCCCCGTGGGGAGGTCGAGTGAAGCTTTCTTT | CASSPVGRSSEAFF
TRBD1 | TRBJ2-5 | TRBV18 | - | TGTGCCAGCTCACCTCCTCTTGAGACAGGGGGCCCAGAGACCCAGTACTTC | CASSPPLETGGPETQYF
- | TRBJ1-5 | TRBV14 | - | TGTGCCAGCAGCCAAGGAGGAGGGAGCAATCAGCCCCAGCATTTT | CASSQGGGSNQPQHF
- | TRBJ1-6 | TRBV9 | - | TGTGCCAGCAGCGTATTGCGCCACTTACTAGGTTCACCCCTCCACTTT | CASSVLRHLLGSPLHF
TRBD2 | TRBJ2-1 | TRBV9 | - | TGTGCCAGCAGCGTAAGAAGGGACTACAGCAATGAGCAGTTCTTC | CASSVRRDYSNEQFF
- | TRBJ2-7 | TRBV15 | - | TGTGCCACCAGCAGAGATCCAGGCGACGAGCAGTACTTC | CATSRDPGDEQYF
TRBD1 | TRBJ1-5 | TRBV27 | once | TGTGCCACCGGGACAGCTAATCAGCCCCAGCATTTT | CATGTANQPQHF
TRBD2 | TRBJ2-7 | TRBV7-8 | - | TGTGCCAGCAGCCGCGGACTAGCGGGGGGGTACGAGCAGTACTTC | CASSRGLAGGYEQYF
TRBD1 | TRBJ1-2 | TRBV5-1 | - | TGCGCCAGCAGCTTTGAGGGGGCGGACGACTATGGCTACACCTTC | CASSFEGADDYGYTF
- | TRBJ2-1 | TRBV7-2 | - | TGTGCCAGCAGCCCGGGCGGGATTCGAAATGAGCAGTTCTTC | CASSPGGIRNEQFF
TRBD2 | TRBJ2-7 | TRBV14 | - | TGTGCCAGCAGCCAAGAAGGGACTAGCGGGAGTTACGAGCAGTACTTC | CASSQEGTSGSYEQYF
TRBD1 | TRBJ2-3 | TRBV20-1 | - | TGCAGTGCTAGTCCCCAGGGGGCAGATACGCAGTATTTT | CSASPQGADTQYF
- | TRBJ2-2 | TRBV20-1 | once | TGCAGTGCTAGTCTCCTTTCGAACACCGGGGAGCTGTTTTTT | CSASLLSNTGELFF
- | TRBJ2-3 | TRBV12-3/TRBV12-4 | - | TGTGCCAGCAGTTCCCCGGGGGCAGATACGCAGTATTTT | CASSSPGADTQYF
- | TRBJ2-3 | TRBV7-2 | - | TGTGCCAGCAGCCAGGGCACAGGTTACGCAGATACGCAGTATTTT | CASSQGTGYADTQYF
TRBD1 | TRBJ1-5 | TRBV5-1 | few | TGCGCCAGCAGCTTGGTAGGTGTAGGACAGGGGGCTTATCAGCCCCAGCATTTT | CASSLVGVGQGAYQPQHF
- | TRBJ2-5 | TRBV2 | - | TGTGCCAGCAGTCTCGATCGGAGCGAGGAGACCCAGTACTTC | CASSLDRSEETQYF
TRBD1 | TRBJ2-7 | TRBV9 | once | TGTGCCAGCAGCGTATTCCCGGACAGGGGTGGCGAGCAGTACTTC | CASSVFPDRGGEQYF
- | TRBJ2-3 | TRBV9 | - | TGTGCCAGCAGCGCCCAGCAGGGGAGGGGCACAGATACGCAGTATTTT | CASSAQQGRGTDTQYF
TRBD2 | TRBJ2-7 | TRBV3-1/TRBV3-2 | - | TGTGCCAGCAGCCAGACTAGCGGGAGCCCCCACGAGCAGTACTTC | CASSQTSGSPHEQYF
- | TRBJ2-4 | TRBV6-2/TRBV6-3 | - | TGTGCCAGCAGTAACCCCCCGGGGTTTCAGTACTTC | CASSNPPGFQYF
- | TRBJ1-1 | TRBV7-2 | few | TGTGCCAGCAGCTTAGCTCTACGGGGAGGAGACACTGAAGCTTTCTTT | CASSLALRGGDTEAFF
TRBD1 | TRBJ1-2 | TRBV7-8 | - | TGTGCCAGCAGCTTATTGGGGACAGGGGGTTCTCTTACCTTC | CASSLLGTGGSLTF
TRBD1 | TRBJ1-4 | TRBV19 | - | TGTGCCAGTAGTCAGGACAGGGGAGATGAAAAACTGTTTTTT | CASSQDRGDEKLFF
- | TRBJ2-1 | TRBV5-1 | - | TGCGCCAGCAGCTTGTTCGGACTAAATTTGGAAAATGAGCAGTTCTTC | CASSLFGLNLENEQFF
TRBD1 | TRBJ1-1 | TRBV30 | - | TGTGCCTGGGGGCAGGGGGACACTGAAGCTTTCTTT | CAWGQGDTEAFF
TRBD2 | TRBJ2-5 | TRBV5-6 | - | TGTGCCAGCAGCTTGAGCCCCGGGACTAGCGGTTTCCAAGAGACCCAGTACTTC | CASSLSPGTSGFQETQYF
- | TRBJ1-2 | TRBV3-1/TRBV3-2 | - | TGTGCCAGCAGCCAAGGGGTGAGGGAAGCTTATGGCTACACCTTC | CASSQGVREAYGYTF
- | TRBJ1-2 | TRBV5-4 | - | TGTGCCAGCAGCTTGCCTCAGGGTAATGGCTACACCTTC | CASSLPQGNGYTF
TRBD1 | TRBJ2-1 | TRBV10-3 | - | TGTGCCATCAGCTGGGGACAGGGACTTTATGAGCAGTTCTTC | CAISWGQGLYEQFF